The rows below give T cell receptor beta chains drawn from one sample of a study of blood T cell repertoires in COVID-19. Clones were read by immunoSEQ multiplex PCR, and TCRdb kept only the in-frame ones, dropping some. The sample contains fewer than 200,000 clones, roughly 88% of which appear only once. Source material: peripheral blood. These receptor sequences come from a man in his sixties who had recovered from COVID-19. Each CDR3 is given with its conserved first and last residue. D genes are given only for firm matches. Some rows mark clone size as missing; the rest say once, few, many or name a class of expanded clone.

>NA|TRBV18|NA|TRBJ1-2
CASSQSRGLSSYGYTF
TGTGCCAGCTCACAGAGCAGAGGGCTAAGCAGCTATGGCTACACCTTC
>NA|TRBV10-3|NA|TRBJ2-4
CAISEFLQGTAPGIQYF
TGTGCCATCAGTGAGTTTTTACAGGGGACTGCGCCGGGCATTCAGTACTTC
>NA|TRBV12-5|NA|TRBJ1-4
CASGLSGGLVEKLFF
TGTGCTAGTGGTTTGAGTGGAGGGTTAGTGGAAAAACTGTTTTTT
>TRBD1|TRBV7-7|NA|TRBJ2-1
CASSKPGQGVNEQFF
TGTGCTAGCAGCAAACCGGGACAGGGTGTTAATGAGCAGTTCTTC
>TRBD1|TRBV29-1|NA|TRBJ1-1
CSVRTGSDATEAFF
TGCAGCGTTCGGACAGGCTCTGATGCCACTGAAGCTTTCTTT
>NA|TRBV4-1|NA|TRBJ2-5
CASSQGAGDWETQYF
TGCGCCAGCAGCCAAGGGGCAGGCGATTGGGAGACCCAGTACTTC
>NA|TRBV3-1/TRBV3-2|once|TRBJ2-7
CASSQKGTTAYF
TGTGCCAGCAGCCAGAAAGGAACCACAGCGTACTTC
>TRBD1|TRBV7-2|NA|TRBJ1-5
CASSLDAGGESSQPQHF
TGTGCCAGCAGCTTAGATGCAGGGGGCGAGTCCAGCCAGCCCCAGCATTTT
>TRBD2|TRBV9|NA|TRBJ2-1
CASSAPSGGFSNEQFF
TGTGCCAGCAGCGCCCCTAGCGGGGGTTTTTCCAATGAGCAGTTCTTC
>NA|TRBV19|NA|TRBJ1-4
CASTSLTSKKLFF
TGTGCCAGTACCTCACTAACATCAAAAAAACTGTTTTTT
>TRBD1|TRBV14|NA|TRBJ1-6
CASNRDRNSPLHF
TGTGCCAGCAACCGGGACAGAAATTCACCCCTCCACTTT
>TRBD1|TRBV13|NA|TRBJ1-3
CASSLGQGNTIYF
TGTGCCAGCAGCCTGGGACAGGGGAACACCATATATTTT
>NA|TRBV24-1|NA|TRBJ2-3
CATSDLGGGPVDTQYF
TGTGCCACCAGTGATTTAGGGGGGGGGCCGGTAGATACGCAGTATTTT
>NA|TRBV7-6|NA|TRBJ2-7
CASRFGAGESYEQYF
TGTGCCAGCAGGTTTGGTGCAGGGGAGTCCTACGAGCAGTACTTC
>TRBD1|TRBV3-1/TRBV3-2|many|TRBJ1-6
CASSQDLAGGHSPLHF
TGTGCCAGCAGCCAAGATCTGGCAGGGGGGCACTCACCCCTCCACTTT
>NA|TRBV5-4|NA|TRBJ2-5
CASSLAVQKETQYF
TGTGCCAGCAGCTTGGCCGTCCAGAAAGAGACCCAGTACTTC
>NA|TRBV4-2|few|TRBJ1-2
CASSQESRAAGYTF
TGTGCCAGCAGCCAAGAAAGCAGGGCGGCTGGCTACACCTTC
>NA|TRBV12-3/TRBV12-4|NA|TRBJ1-4
CASSPLTNEKLFF
TGTGCCAGCAGCCCTCTAACTAATGAAAAACTGTTTTTT
>NA|TRBV4-3|NA|TRBJ2-1
CASSLTGSSYNEQFF
TGCGCCAGCAGCCTAACAGGGAGCTCCTACAATGAGCAGTTCTTC
>NA|TRBV18|NA|TRBJ1-1
CASSLGTLGTNTEAFF
TGTGCCAGCTCACTTGGGACTCTCGGGACGAACACTGAAGCTTTCTTT
>TRBD1|TRBV11-1|NA|TRBJ2-2
CASTPGQGYGELFF
TGTGCCAGCACCCCGGGACAGGGTTACGGGGAGCTGTTTTTT
>NA|TRBV3-1/TRBV3-2|NA|TRBJ1-1
CASSLTGREAFF
TGTGCCAGCAGCCTAACCGGCAGGGAAGCTTTCTTT
>NA|TRBV7-3|NA|TRBJ1-1
CASSPAGGYQNTEAFF
TGTGCCAGCAGCCCCGCGGGGGGCTATCAGAACACTGAAGCTTTCTTT
>TRBD1|TRBV3-1/TRBV3-2|NA|TRBJ2-7
CASSQYPGQIIYEQYF
TGTGCCAGCAGCCAATATCCGGGACAGATCATATACGAGCAGTACTTC
>NA|TRBV5-8|NA|TRBJ1-6
CASSLGRGRYNSPLHF
TGTGCCAGCAGCCTCGGGAGGGGGAGGTATAATTCACCCCTCCACTTT
>TRBD2|TRBV7-3|NA|TRBJ2-3
CASSSGGSTDTQYF
TGTGCCAGCAGCTCGGGGGGTAGCACAGATACGCAGTATTTT
>NA|TRBV3-1/TRBV3-2|NA|TRBJ1-1
CASSQDPSSGTEAFF
TGTGCCAGCAGCCAAGATCCTTCGAGCGGTACAGAAGCTTTCTTT
>TRBD2|TRBV5-1|NA|TRBJ2-5
CASSLNPGLAGGETQYF
TGCGCCAGCAGCCTCAACCCGGGACTAGCGGGGGGGGAGACCCAGTACTTC